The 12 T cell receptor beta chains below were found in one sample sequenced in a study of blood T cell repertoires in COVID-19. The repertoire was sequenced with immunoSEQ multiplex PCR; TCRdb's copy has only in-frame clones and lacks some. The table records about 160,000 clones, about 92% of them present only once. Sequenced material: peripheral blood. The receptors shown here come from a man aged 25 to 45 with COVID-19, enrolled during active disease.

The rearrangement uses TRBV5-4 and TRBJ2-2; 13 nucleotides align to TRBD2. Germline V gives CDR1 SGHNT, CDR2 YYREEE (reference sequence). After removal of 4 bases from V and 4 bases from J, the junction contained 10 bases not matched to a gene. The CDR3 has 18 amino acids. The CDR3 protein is CASSEGLAGPRGTGELFF. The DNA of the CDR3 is TGTGCCAGCAGCGAGGGACTAGCGGGACCGCGGGGCACCGGGGAGCTGTTTTTT.

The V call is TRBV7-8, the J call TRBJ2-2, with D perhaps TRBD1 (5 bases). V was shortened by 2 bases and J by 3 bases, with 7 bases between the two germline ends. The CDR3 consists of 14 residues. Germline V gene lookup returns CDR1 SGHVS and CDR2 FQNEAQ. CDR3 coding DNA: TGTGCCAGCAGCTTAATAGGGGACACCGGGGAGCTGTTTTTT. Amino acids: CASSLIGDTGELFF.

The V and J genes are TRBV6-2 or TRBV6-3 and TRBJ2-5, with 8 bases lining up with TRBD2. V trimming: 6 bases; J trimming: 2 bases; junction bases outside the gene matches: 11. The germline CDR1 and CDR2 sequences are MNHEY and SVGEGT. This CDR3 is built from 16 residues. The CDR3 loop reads CASSPPIAGPQETQYF. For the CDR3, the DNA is TGTGCCAGCAGCCCCCCCATAGCGGGGCCTCAAGAGACCCAGTACTTC.

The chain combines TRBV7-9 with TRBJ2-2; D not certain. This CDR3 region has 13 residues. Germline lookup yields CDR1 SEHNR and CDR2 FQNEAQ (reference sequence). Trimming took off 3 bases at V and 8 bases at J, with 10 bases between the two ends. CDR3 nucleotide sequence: TGTGCCAGCAGCTTTGAAACTGCGGGGGAGCTGTTTTTT. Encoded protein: CASSFETAGELFF. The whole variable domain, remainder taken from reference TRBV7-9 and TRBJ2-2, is DTGVSQNPRHKITKRGQNVTFRCDPISEHNRLYWYRQTLGQGPEFLTYFQNEAQLEKSRLLSDRFSAERPKGSFSTLEIQRTEQGDSAMYLCASSFETAGELFFGEGSRLTVL.

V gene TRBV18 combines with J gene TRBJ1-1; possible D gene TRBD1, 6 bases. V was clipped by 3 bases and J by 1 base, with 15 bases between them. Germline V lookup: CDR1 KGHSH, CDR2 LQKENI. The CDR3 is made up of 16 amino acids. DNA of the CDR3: TGTGCCAGCTCACCCCGGCAGGGGACAACGAACACTGAAGCTTTCTTT. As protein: CASSPRQGTTNTEAFF.

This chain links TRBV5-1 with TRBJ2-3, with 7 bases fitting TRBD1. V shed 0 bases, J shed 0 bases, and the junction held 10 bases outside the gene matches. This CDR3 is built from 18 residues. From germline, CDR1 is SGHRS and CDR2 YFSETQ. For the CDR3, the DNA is TGCGCCAGCAGCTTGGCGGGACAGAGTATTTCTAGCACAGATACGCAGTATTTT. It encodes CASSLAGQSISSTDTQYF.

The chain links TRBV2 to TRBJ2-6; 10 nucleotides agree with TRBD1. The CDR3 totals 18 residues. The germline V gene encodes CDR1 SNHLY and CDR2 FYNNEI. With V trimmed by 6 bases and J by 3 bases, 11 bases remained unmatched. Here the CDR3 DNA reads TGTGCCAGCAGGAGTGGGCGACAGGGGGCGTATGGGGCCAACGTCCTGACTTTC. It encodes CASRSGRQGAYGANVLTF.

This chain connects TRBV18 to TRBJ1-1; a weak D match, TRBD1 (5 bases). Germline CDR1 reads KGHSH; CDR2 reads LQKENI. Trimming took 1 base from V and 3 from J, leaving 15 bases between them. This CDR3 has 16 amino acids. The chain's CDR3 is CASSPLAGGLDTEAFF. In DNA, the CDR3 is TGTGCCAGCTCACCACTGGCGGGGGGGTTGGACACTGAAGCTTTCTTT.

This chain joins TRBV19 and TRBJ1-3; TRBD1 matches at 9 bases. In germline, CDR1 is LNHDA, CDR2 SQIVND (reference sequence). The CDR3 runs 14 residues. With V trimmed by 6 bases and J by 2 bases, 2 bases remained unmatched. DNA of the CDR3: TGTGCCAGTAGAACAGGGGGCGCTGGAAACACCATATATTTT. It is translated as CASRTGGAGNTIYF.

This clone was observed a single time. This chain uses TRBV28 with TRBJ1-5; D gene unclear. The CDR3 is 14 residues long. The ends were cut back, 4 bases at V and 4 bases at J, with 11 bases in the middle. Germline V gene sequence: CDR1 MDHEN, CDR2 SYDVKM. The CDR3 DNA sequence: TGTGCCAGCAGTTACACCCTGAATAATCAGCCCCAGCATTTT. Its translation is CASSYTLNNQPQHF.

The CDR3 bases are TGTGCCAGTAGTAGGGGACTGCATGCCCCCTACGAGCAGTACTTC. Its protein is CASSRGLHAPYEQYF. This chain joins TRBV19 and TRBJ2-7, with D perhaps matching TRBD2 (6 bases). V lost 4 bases and J lost 2, with 15 bases in between. Germline V lookup: CDR1 LNHDA, CDR2 SQIVND (reference sequence). The CDR3 length is 15 residues.

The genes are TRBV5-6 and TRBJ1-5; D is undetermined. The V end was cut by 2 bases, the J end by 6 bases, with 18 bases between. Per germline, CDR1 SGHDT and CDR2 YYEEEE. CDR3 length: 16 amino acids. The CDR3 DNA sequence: TGTGCCAGCAGCTTCCGGTCAGGCTCGCTGGGTCAGCCCCAGCATTTT. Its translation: CASSFRSGSLGQPQHF.